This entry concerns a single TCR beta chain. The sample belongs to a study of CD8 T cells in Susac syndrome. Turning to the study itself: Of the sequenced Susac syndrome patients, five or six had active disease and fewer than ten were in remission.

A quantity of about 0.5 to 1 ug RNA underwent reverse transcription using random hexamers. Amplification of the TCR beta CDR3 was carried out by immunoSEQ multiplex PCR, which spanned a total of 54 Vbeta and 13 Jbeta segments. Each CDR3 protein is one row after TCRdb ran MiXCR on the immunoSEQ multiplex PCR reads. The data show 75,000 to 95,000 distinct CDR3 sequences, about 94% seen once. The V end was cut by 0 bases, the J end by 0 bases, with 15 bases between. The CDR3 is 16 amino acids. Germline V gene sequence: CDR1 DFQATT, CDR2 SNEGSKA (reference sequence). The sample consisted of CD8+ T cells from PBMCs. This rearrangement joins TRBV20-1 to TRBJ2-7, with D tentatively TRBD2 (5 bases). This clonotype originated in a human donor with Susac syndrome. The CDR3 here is CSARDLVGIYSYEQYF. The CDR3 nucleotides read TGCAGTGCTAGAGATCTGGTCGGGATATACTCCTACGAGCAGTACTTC.